The 26 T cell receptor beta chains below were found in one sample sequenced in a study of identifying expanded T cells in peripheral blood. Produced via immunoSEQ multiplex PCR; TCRdb's table is partial and in-frame only. There are about 54,000 clones in the sample; about 92% occur only once, and 3% to 4% lies in the top ten. The specimen was blood. These receptors all stem from a person aged 18 to 70 in good health.

The chain is built from TRBV6-5 and TRBJ2-3; D gene uncertain. Trimming took off 3 bases at V and 4 bases at J, with 8 bases between the two ends. Germline V gives CDR1 MNHEY, CDR2 SVGAGI. This CDR3 contains 13 residues. CDR3: CASSYVGSDTQYF. The CDR3 DNA reads TGTGCCAGCAGTTATGTAGGGTCAGATACGCAGTATTTT.

This clone was detected a few times. J is TRBJ1-5 and V is TRBV28, with 9 bases that match TRBD1. This CDR3 contains 15 residues. The ends lost 8 bases at V and 6 bases at J; junction bases unmatched: 11. The V gene's germline CDR1 is MDHEN and CDR2 SYDVKM. The DNA for the CDR3 is TGTGCCAGCTCGACAGTGGGACAGGGAGGTCAGCCCCAGCATTTT. Encoded protein: CASSTVGQGGQPQHF.

The CDR3 DNA reads TGCGCCAGCAGCTTATGGGGGGAGCTGTTTTTT. Its protein product is CASSLWGELFF. This chain connects TRBV5-1 to TRBJ2-2; no reliable D call. CDR1 and CDR2 from the germline V gene are SGHRS and YFSETQ. CDR3 length: 11 residues. V lost 2 bases and J 8 bases, leaving 4 bases between the germline ends.

This chain uses TRBV7-9 with TRBJ2-5; D is perhaps TRBD2 (6 bases). CDR3 size: 14 residues. V lost 4 bases, J lost 0 bases, and 9 bases lay in between. Germline V gives CDR1 SEHNR, CDR2 FQNEAQ (reference sequence). CDR3 nucleotides: TGTGCCAGCAGCTGGGACTTCTACCAAGAGACCCAGTACTTC. As protein: CASSWDFYQETQYF.

The chain employs TRBV9 and TRBJ1-5; 8 bases map to TRBD1. Per germline, CDR1 SGDLS and CDR2 YYNGEE. The V segment lost 4 bases and the J segment 1 base; nucleotides outside the gene matches: 4. The CDR3 loop spans 15 amino acids. For the CDR3, the DNA is TGTGCCAGCAGCAAAGGGACAGGCAGCAATCAGCCCCAGCATTTT. This codes for CASSKGTGSNQPQHF.

The J gene is TRBJ2-1, the V gene TRBV21-1; TRBD2 reflects the table's D call only, with no check against the DNA. TRBV21-1 corresponds to a pseudogene. The CDR3 is 18 residues long. The DNA for the CDR3 is TGTGCCAGCAGCAAAGCGGGTTACTTCATAGCCCCTTACAATGAGCAGTTCTTC. It specifies CASSKAGYFIAPYNEQFF.

V and J are TRBV28 and TRBJ1-4; the match to TRBD1 covers 8 bases. With V trimmed by 5 bases and J by 6 bases, 11 bases remained unmatched. Germline V CDR1 and CDR2: MDHEN, SYDVKM. This CDR3 comprises 16 residues. Here the CDR3 DNA reads TGTGCCAGCAGTCCCCCCAGGGGGCGCGGAGATGAAAAACTGTTTTTT. This codes for CASSPPRGRGDEKLFF.

The rearrangement uses TRBV29-1 and TRBJ1-2, with 8 bases aligning to TRBD1. This CDR3 is built from 14 residues. Germline V CDR1 and CDR2: SQVTM, ANQGSEA. J lost 4 bases, V lost 2 bases, and 6 bases had no gene match. The CDR3 DNA sequence: TGCAGCGTTGAACCCAGGGGGCAGGTCTATGGCTACACCTTC. It encodes CSVEPRGQVYGYTF.

About this clone itself: A junction boundary mismatches the germline segment, possibly from a read error. J is TRBJ1-2 and V is TRBV27; a possible D gene is TRBD1 (6 bases). In germline, CDR1 is MNHEY, CDR2 SMNVEV (reference sequence). This CDR3 spans 15 amino acids. The CDR3 region has the DNA TGTGCCAGCAGTGTATCTGCCCGGGGGGGCTTTGGCTACACCTTC. As protein: CASSVSARGGFGYTF.

The rearrangement uses TRBV27 and TRBJ2-7; 9 bases agree with TRBD1. The CDR3 has 14 amino acids. CDR1 and CDR2 (germline): MNHEY, SMNVEV (reference sequence). V trimming: 5 bases; J trimming: 6 bases; junction bases outside the gene matches: 8. The CDR3 sequence: CASSHWTGEGEQYF. DNA of the CDR3: TGTGCCAGCAGTCACTGGACAGGGGAGGGCGAGCAGTACTTC.

This rearrangement joins TRBV5-1 to TRBJ2-7; 8 nucleotides line up with TRBD2. Trimming cost V 7 bases and J 4 bases; bases outside gene matches: 10. This CDR3 has 14 amino acids. The germline CDR1 and CDR2 sequences are SGHRS and YFSETQ. The CDR3 nucleotides are TGCGCCAGCTCTATGGGAGGACTAGCATACGAGCAGTACTTC. This translates into CASSMGGLAYEQYF.

The chain couples TRBV19 to TRBJ2-2; 10 bases agree with TRBD1. Germline trimming cut 9 bases from V and 0 bases from J; bases unmatched to any gene: 7. The germline CDR1 and CDR2 sequences are LNHDA and SQIVND (reference sequence). This CDR3 spans 16 amino acids. CDR3 sequence reads: CASDRGRISNTGELFF. CDR3 DNA: TGTGCCAGCGACAGGGGGCGTATATCGAACACCGGGGAGCTGTTTTTT.

The CDR3 is CASSQGNQAGTEAFF. The CDR3, as DNA: TGTGCCAGCAGCCAAGGCAACCAGGCGGGTACTGAAGCTTTCTTT. The J gene is TRBJ1-1, the V gene TRBV4-2; D unresolved. Germline CDR1 LGHNA, CDR2 YNFKEQ. V was cut by 1 base and J by 5 bases, with 14 bases left in between. The CDR3 extends over 15 amino acids.

The chain links TRBV10-1 to TRBJ2-7, with 7 bases that match TRBD2. The CDR3 length is 15 residues. The ends lost 5 bases at V and 4 bases at J; junction bases unmatched: 11. In germline, CDR1 is WNHNN, CDR2 SYGVQD (reference sequence). The CDR3 loop reads CASSPDGRGTYEQYF. CDR3 in DNA: TGCGCCAGCAGTCCCGACGGGCGGGGGACTTACGAGCAGTACTTC.

The chain recombines TRBV9 with TRBJ2-3; 7 bases align to TRBD1. This CDR3 region has 15 residues. From germline, CDR1 is SGDLS and CDR2 YYNGEE. The trim removed 4 bases at V and 0 bases at J, leaving 5 bases unmatched. The CDR3 DNA sequence: TGTGCCAGCAGCCAGGGGGTGGTGAGCACAGATACGCAGTATTTT. It translates to CASSQGVVSTDTQYF. Looking up the rest from reference TRBV9 and TRBJ2-3 gives the full variable domain: DSGVTQTPKHLITATGQRVTLRCSPRSGDLSVYWYQQSLDQGLQFLIQYYNGEERAKGNILERFSAQQFPDLHSELNLSSLELGDSALYFCASSQGVVSTDTQYFGPGTRLTVL.

J is TRBJ1-3 and V is TRBV4-1; D is unresolved. In germline, CDR1 is MGHRA, CDR2 YSYEKL. The V and J ends lost 0 bases and 0 bases respectively, with 3 bases between them. The CDR3 length is 14 residues. Here the CDR3 DNA reads TGCGCCAGCAGCCAAGACGGCTCTGGAAACACCATATATTTT. It codes for CASSQDGSGNTIYF.

This clone occurred once. The rearrangement uses TRBV5-4 and TRBJ2-1, with TRBD1 as a possible D gene (5 bases). Germline assignment: CDR1 SGHNT and CDR2 YYREEE (reference sequence). Trimming left V 5 bases short and J 9 bases short, with 18 bases between. This CDR3 has 14 amino acids. In DNA form, the CDR3 reads TGTGCCAGCAGTTGGGGCTCGGCCATTGGTGAGCAGTTCTTC. It yields the protein CASSWGSAIGEQFF.

The chain couples TRBV5-6 to TRBJ1-4, with D possibly TRBD1 on 6 matching bases. This CDR3 region has 13 residues. Germline loops: CDR1 SGHDT, CDR2 YYEEEE. V dropped 0 bases and J dropped 8 bases, with 8 bases sitting between them. DNA of the CDR3: TGTGCCAGCAGCTTGGACAGGGCCGAAAAACTGTTTTTT. Its protein is CASSLDRAEKLFF. Filled out from reference TRBV5-6 and TRBJ1-4, the complete variable domain reads DAGVTQSPTHLIKTRGQQVTLRCSPKSGHDTVSWYQQALGQGPQFIFQYYEEEERQRGNFPDRFSGHQFPNYSSELNVNALLLGDSALYLCASSLDRAEKLFFGSGTQLSVL.

This clone is labeled medium-sized (0.01 to 0.1%). The sample holds other DNA sequences that translate to the same CDR3. The J gene is TRBJ1-4, the V gene TRBV15; D gene ambiguous. Germline V gene data show CDR1 as LNHNV and CDR2 as YYDKDF (reference sequence). This CDR3 comprises 13 residues. V lost 9 bases, J lost 8 bases, and 16 bases lay in between. Here the CDR3 reads CATSRAYLEKLFF. CDR3 DNA sequence: TGTGCCACGAGTAGGGCATACCTGGAAAAACTGTTTTTT.

The rearrangement joins TRBV5-1 to TRBJ2-3; 14 nucleotides align to TRBD2. With 4 bases clipped from V and 10 bases from J, the junction kept 5 bases outside the gene matches. CDR1 and CDR2 (germline): SGHRS, YFSETQ. This CDR3 spans 14 amino acids. Here the CDR3 reads CASSPGLAGVSQYF. In nucleotides, the CDR3 is TGCGCCAGCAGCCCGGGACTAGCGGGAGTGTCGCAGTATTTT.

This chain joins TRBV2 and TRBJ2-3; D not resolved. The CDR3 length is 11 residues. The germline gives CDR1 SNHLY, CDR2 FYNNEI. With 6 bases removed from V and 2 bases from J, the gap between germline ends came to 3 bases. CDR3 DNA: TGTGCCAGCAGCTCCACAGATACGCAGTATTTT. This encodes CASSSTDTQYF.

The genes are TRBV2 and TRBJ2-7; no clear D gene. The ends were cut back, 8 bases at V and 2 bases at J, with 16 bases in the middle. The CDR3 is 14 residues long. The germline gives CDR1 SNHLY, CDR2 FYNNEI. CDR3 nucleotides: TGTGCCAGCCTTCCCCTTCCACCCGCCTACGAGCAGTACTTC. It yields the protein CASLPLPPAYEQYF.

The V and J genes are TRBV9 and TRBJ2-7; unclear D gene. The CDR3 totals 15 residues. The ends were cut back, 0 bases at V and 1 base at J, with 11 bases in the middle. Germline assignment: CDR1 SGDLS and CDR2 YYNGEE. The CDR3 loop reads CASSVATGLSYEQYF. DNA for the CDR3: TGTGCCAGCAGCGTAGCTACGGGCTTATCCTACGAGCAGTACTTC.

This rearrangement joins TRBV11-3 to TRBJ2-3; D gene uncertain. Trimming shortened V by 1 base and J by 5 bases, and 7 bases separated the two germline ends. The length of the CDR3 is 13 residues. The germline gives CDR1 SGHNT, CDR2 YENEEA. The CDR3 nucleotides read TGTGCCAGCAGCTTAGGCCCAATAGATACGCAGTATTTT. It is translated as CASSLGPIDTQYF. Combining the CDR3 with reference TRBV11-3 and TRBJ2-3 gives the whole variable domain EAGVVQSPRYKIIEKKQPVAFWCNPISGHNTLYWYLQNLGQGPELLIRYENEEAVDDSQLPKDRFSAERLKGVDSTLKIQPAELGDSAVYLCASSLGPIDTQYFGPGTRLTVL.

This rearrangement joins TRBV5-4 to TRBJ1-4, with 8 bases that match TRBD1. Trimming took 4 bases from V and 8 from J; bases not matched to a gene: 16. CDR3 length equals 17 residues. CDR1 is SGHNT and CDR2 is YYREEE in the germline V gene (reference sequence). The CDR3 loop reads CASSPKPVTGGWEKLFF. The CDR3 DNA follows: TGTGCCAGCAGCCCCAAACCCGTAACAGGGGGGTGGGAAAAACTGTTTTTT.

This chain connects TRBV18 to TRBJ2-6; 7 nucleotides line up with TRBD1. There are 17 residues in the CDR3. The junction had 9 bases not matched to a gene; V was cut back by 3 bases and J by 4 bases. Germline-derived CDR1 and CDR2 are KGHSH and LQKENI. As DNA, the CDR3 is TGTGCCAGCTCACCTCAAGAGGGGGCGAGAGGGGCCAACGTCCTGACTTTC. This gives the protein CASSPQEGARGANVLTF.